The next 30 T cell receptor beta chains were all read from a single sample in a study of blood T cell repertoires in COVID-19. TCRdb's copy holds only in-frame clones and misses some; the assay was immunoSEQ multiplex PCR. The table shows about 120,000 clones, with around four fifths occurring only once. What was sequenced was peripheral blood. Every receptor here comes from a human donor in a cohort sampled during active COVID-19.

The rearrangement uses TRBV5-1 and TRBJ1-2; D is ambiguous. This CDR3 is 13 amino acids long. The ends were cut back, 4 bases at V and 7 bases at J, with 14 bases in the middle. The germline gives CDR1 SGHRS, CDR2 YFSETQ. In nucleotides, the CDR3 is TGCGCCAGCAGCATCGAGGCGCAGTTTGGCTACACCTTC. Translated, it gives CASSIEAQFGYTF.

This clone was seen just once. The chain uses TRBV6-5 and TRBJ1-1, with a tentative D call TRBD1 (5 bases). Trimming left V 0 bases short and J 4 bases short, with 12 bases between. The CDR3 is 15 amino acids. CDR1 is MNHEY, CDR2 SVGAGI, per germline. The CDR3 DNA reads TGTGCCAGCAGTTACTCCTCTTGGGGGGGCACTGAAGCTTTCTTT. Protein sequence: CASSYSSWGGTEAFF.

The chain links TRBV12-3 or TRBV12-4 to TRBJ2-7; 8 nucleotides line up with TRBD2. The J segment lost 6 bases and the V segment lost 5 bases, leaving 6 bases of the junction unmatched. The CDR3 totals 13 residues. The CDR3 nucleotides are TGTGCCAGCAGTCACGTCCGGGAGGGCGAGCAGTACTTC. Protein sequence: CASSHVREGEQYF.

The gene calls are TRBV4-3 and TRBJ1-4; possibly TRBD1 for D (5 bases). V dropped 0 bases and J dropped 8 bases, with 16 bases sitting between them. CDR1 and CDR2 from the germline V gene are LGHNA and YSLEER. The length of the CDR3 is 16 residues. The CDR3 nucleotides read TGCGCCAGCAGCCAAGATAGGGGAACAGGTCTGGAAAAACTGTTTTTT. Its translation: CASSQDRGTGLEKLFF.

The V call is TRBV28, the J call TRBJ1-2; the D gene is possibly TRBD1 (6 bases). Germline CDR1 and CDR2: MDHEN and SYDVKM. V lost 2 bases to trimming and J lost 1 base, with 14 bases between them. This CDR3 comprises 16 residues. The CDR3 here is CASSLTAGGRNYGYTF. CDR3 sequence (DNA): TGTGCCAGCAGTTTAACGGCGGGGGGCCGTAACTATGGCTACACCTTC.

This clone has only a few counts. The chain links TRBV4-1 to TRBJ1-5, with TRBD1 as a possible D gene (5 bases). V shed 1 base and J shed 5 bases, with 15 bases lying between them. This CDR3 is built from 16 residues. Germline CDR1 reads MGHRA; CDR2 reads YSYEKL. CDR3 residues: CASSQGAGKVDQPQHF. Here the CDR3 DNA reads TGCGCCAGCAGCCAAGGGGCAGGGAAGGTTGATCAGCCCCAGCATTTT.

The chain links TRBV5-4 to TRBJ2-7; 7 bases line up with TRBD1. This CDR3 contains 15 residues. V shed 4 bases, J shed 4 bases, and the junction held 11 bases outside the gene matches. Germline assignment: CDR1 SGHNT and CDR2 YYREEE (reference sequence). The chain's CDR3 is CASSTGQASLYEQYF. In DNA, the CDR3 is TGTGCCAGCAGCACCGGACAGGCCAGTTTGTACGAGCAGTACTTC.

The chain employs TRBV7-9 and TRBJ2-3; D is possibly TRBD2 (6 bases). The CDR3 loop spans 14 amino acids. V was cut by 8 bases and J by 2 bases, with 14 bases left in between. Germline V lookup: CDR1 SEHNR, CDR2 FQNEAQ (reference sequence). As DNA, the CDR3 is TGTGCCAGCTCCACCGGGGGAGCCACAGATACGCAGTATTTT. This gives the protein CASSTGGATDTQYF.

In this sample, this clone turned up many times. The rearrangement joins TRBV2 to TRBJ2-3; 9 bases match TRBD2. Germline assignment: CDR1 SNHLY and CDR2 FYNNEI. The CDR3 extends over 15 amino acids. V lost 4 bases to trimming and J lost 3 bases; unmatched junction nucleotides: 5. The CDR3 nucleotides are TGTGCCAGCAGTGTAGCGGGGGAGGGTACAGATACGCAGTATTTT. Translating it yields CASSVAGEGTDTQYF.

The chain is built from TRBV11-1 and TRBJ2-2, with TRBD1 matching over 9 bases. The CDR3 sequence is 14 residues long. The J segment lost 5 bases and the V segment lost 6 bases, leaving 4 bases of the junction unmatched. Germline CDR1 reads SGHAT; CDR2 reads FQDESV (reference sequence). CDR3 in amino acids: CASRPDRGTGELFF. CDR3 coding DNA: TGTGCCAGCAGACCTGACAGGGGGACCGGGGAGCTGTTTTTT.

The chain links TRBV5-1 to TRBJ1-2; 9 nucleotides match TRBD1. The CDR3 sequence is 14 residues long. V shed 4 bases, J shed 3 bases, and the junction held 4 bases outside the gene matches. CDR1 and CDR2 from the germline V gene are SGHRS and YFSETQ. The CDR3 spells CASSRDRVDYGYTF. The CDR3 DNA reads as TGCGCCAGCAGCCGGGACAGGGTCGACTATGGCTACACCTTC.

The genes are TRBV15 and TRBJ2-1, with TRBD1 matching over 7 bases. Germline values: CDR1 LNHNV, CDR2 YYDKDF (reference sequence). V lost 2 bases to trimming and J lost 6 bases; unmatched junction nucleotides: 10. The CDR3 extends over 16 amino acids. The CDR3 region is CATSRRNRQGPNEQFF. The CDR3 DNA follows: TGTGCCACCAGCAGACGAAATCGACAGGGCCCCAATGAGCAGTTCTTC. Based on the CDR3 plus reference TRBV15 and TRBJ2-1, the full variable domain is DAMVIQNPRYQVTQFGKPVTLSCSQTLNHNVMYWYQQKSSQAPKLLFHYYDKDFNNEADTPDNFQSRRPNTSFCFLDIRSPGLGDTAMYLCATSRRNRQGPNEQFFGPGTRLTVL.

The V and J genes are TRBV4-2 and TRBJ2-5; D gene uncertain. Germline CDR1 is LGHNA and CDR2 is YNFKEQ. V lost 0 bases to trimming and J lost 7 bases, with 6 bases between them. The CDR3 contains 12 residues. The CDR3 nucleotides read TGTGCCAGCAGCCAAGATCGAGGGACCCAGTACTTC. Its translation: CASSQDRGTQYF.

CDR3 in DNA: TGTGCCATCAGTGAGTCGGGTAGCGGGGGTTACAATGAGCAGTTCTTC. This sequence encodes CAISESGSGGYNEQFF. The chain carries TRBV10-3 and TRBJ2-1, with 9 bases identical to TRBD2. The germline gives CDR1 ENHRY, CDR2 SYGVKD. The CDR3 length is 16 residues. V shed 0 bases, J shed 4 bases, and the junction held 4 bases outside the gene matches.

This clone was picked up one time. The chain employs TRBV24-1 and TRBJ2-5; 8 nucleotides agree with TRBD2. This CDR3 has 15 amino acids. J gave up 2 bases and V 4 bases, and 5 bases lay outside the gene matches. Germline V gene data show CDR1 as KGHDR and CDR2 as SFDVKD. The CDR3 reads CATSEHGGGQETQYF. DNA of the CDR3: TGTGCCACCAGTGAACACGGGGGGGGACAAGAGACCCAGTACTTC.

The chain couples TRBV25-1 to TRBJ2-3, with 7 nucleotides matching TRBD2. Trimming removed 0 bases from V and 2 bases from J; junction bases left unmatched: 2. Germline assignment: CDR1 MGHDK and CDR2 SYGVNS. The CDR3 covers 15 residues. This CDR3 is CASSEYRGDTDTQYF. The CDR3 coding sequence is TGTGCCAGCAGTGAATATCGGGGGGACACAGATACGCAGTATTTT.

The CDR3 nucleotides read TGTGCCAGCAGAATAGGACGACAGTCCAATCAGCCCCAGCATTTT. It codes for CASRIGRQSNQPQHF. The chain has TRBV6-5 and TRBJ1-5; D might be TRBD1 (5 bases). Germline V gene data show CDR1 as MNHEY and CDR2 as SVGAGI. Trimming left V 6 bases short and J 3 bases short, with 15 bases between. This CDR3 spans 15 amino acids.

In its sample, this clone was seen a few times. This sequence joins TRBV7-8 and TRBJ1-5; TRBD1 matches at 9 bases. CDR1 and CDR2 from the germline V gene are SGHVS and FQNEAQ. The CDR3 consists of 15 residues. The J segment lost 2 bases and the V segment lost 5 bases, leaving 4 bases of the junction unmatched. The CDR3 sequence is CASSLRTGGNQPQHF. In nucleotides, the CDR3 is TGTGCCAGCAGCCTAAGGACAGGGGGCAATCAGCCCCAGCATTTT.

The genes are TRBV6-5 and TRBJ2-7, with 8 positions matching TRBD1. J gave up 0 bases and V 5 bases, and 6 bases lay outside the gene matches. The CDR3 extends over 15 amino acids. From germline, CDR1 is MNHEY and CDR2 SVGAGI. The CDR3 is CASSTRQGSSYEQYF. The CDR3 nucleotides read TGTGCCAGCAGTACCAGACAGGGGAGCTCCTACGAGCAGTACTTC.

The chain recombines TRBV5-8 with TRBJ1-2; D is unresolved. Germline loops: CDR1 SGHTS, CDR2 YDEGEE. Trimming stripped 2 bases from V and 4 bases from J, with 12 bases between. CDR3 size: 14 residues. The CDR3 DNA is TGTGCCAGCAGCTTCTACGATACGCCCTATGGCTACACCTTC. Amino acid sequence: CASSFYDTPYGYTF.

This clone was seen only a few times. The V and J genes are TRBV29-1 and TRBJ1-2; no firm D call. V was shortened by 6 bases and J by 5 bases, with 10 bases between the two germline ends. The CDR3 is made up of 11 amino acids. Germline V gives CDR1 SQVTM, CDR2 ANQGSEA. CDR3 nucleotide sequence: TGCAGCGTCCGGGAGGGTTATGGCTACACCTTC. Amino acids: CSVREGYGYTF.

J is TRBJ2-2 and V is TRBV2, with 11 bases that match TRBD2. The CDR3 has 18 residues. Germline V CDR1 and CDR2: SNHLY, FYNNEI. V dropped 2 bases and J dropped 3; count of bases not matched to a gene: 8. This CDR3 reads CASSERLAGGPDTGELFF. CDR3 in DNA: TGTGCCAGCAGTGAAAGGCTAGCGGGGGGCCCGGACACCGGGGAGCTGTTTTTT. Together with reference TRBV2 and TRBJ2-2, the CDR3 gives the full variable domain: EPEVTQTPSHQVTQMGQEVILRCVPISNHLYFYWYRQILGQKVEFLVSFYNNEISEKSEIFDDQFSVERPDGSNFTLKIRSTKLEDSAMYFCASSERLAGGPDTGELFFGEGSRLTVL.

The chain couples TRBV5-4 to TRBJ2-7; D may be TRBD1 (5 bases). Germline V lookup: CDR1 SGHNT, CDR2 YYREEE (reference sequence). CDR3 length: 16 amino acids. V dropped 0 bases and J dropped 0 bases, with 13 bases sitting between them. In DNA form, the CDR3 reads TGTGCCAGCAGCTTGGGTACAGGCGCCCTCTCCTACGAGCAGTACTTC. Translated, it gives CASSLGTGALSYEQYF.

The chain recombines TRBV4-3 with TRBJ2-2; 15 bases fit TRBD2. Losses at the gene ends were 4 bases for V and 5 bases for J; bases not matched to a gene: 8. Germline V gene lookup returns CDR1 LGHNA and CDR2 YSLEER. The CDR3 has 18 residues. CDR3 amino acids: CASSPGLAGGPKTGELFF. Here the CDR3 DNA reads TGCGCCAGCAGCCCCGGACTAGCGGGGGGGCCCAAAACCGGGGAGCTGTTTTTT.

V gene TRBV7-2 combines with J gene TRBJ2-3, with 13 bases identical to TRBD2. V dropped 4 bases and J dropped 3; count of bases not matched to a gene: 7. The germline CDR1 and CDR2 sequences are SGHTA and FQGNSA. There are 17 residues in the CDR3. CDR3 bases: TGTGCCAGCAGCTCCGCCCGGACTAGCGGGGGTACAGATACGCAGTATTTT. It translates to CASSSARTSGGTDTQYF.

This chain joins TRBV28 and TRBJ1-4; 8 positions match TRBD1. The ends lost 7 bases at V and 4 bases at J; junction bases unmatched: 14. This CDR3 contains 17 residues. CDR1 and CDR2 from the germline V gene are MDHEN and SYDVKM. The CDR3 nucleotides are TGTGCCAGCAAAGGGGGCCCAGGGGGCGATGGTAATGAAAAACTGTTTTTT. Translated, it gives CASKGGPGGDGNEKLFF.

This chain connects TRBV7-2 to TRBJ2-7; D might be TRBD1 (6 bases). V lost 4 bases, J lost 1 base, and 14 bases lay in between. The CDR3 is made up of 15 amino acids. The germline V gene encodes CDR1 SGHTA and CDR2 FQGNSA. CDR3 DNA: TGTGCCAGCAGCTCCCCCGGGACACTGTCCTACGAGCAGTACTTC. Translating it yields CASSSPGTLSYEQYF.

The V and J genes are TRBV4-3 and TRBJ2-5; 9 nucleotides agree with TRBD2. The ends lost 3 bases at V and 4 bases at J; junction bases unmatched: 6. Looked up from germline, CDR1 is LGHNA and CDR2 is YSLEER. The CDR3 has 15 amino acids. DNA for the CDR3: TGCGCCAGCAGCCACAGACTAGCGGATGGAGAGACCCAGTACTTC. This encodes CASSHRLADGETQYF.

The chain couples TRBV5-8 to TRBJ1-1; 7 nucleotides align to TRBD1. Germline-derived CDR1 and CDR2 are SGHTS and YDEGEE. The CDR3 length is 16 residues. V was pared by 0 bases and J by 0 bases, with 5 bases of the junction left unmatched. The CDR3 DNA sequence: TGTGCCAGCAGCTTGGGGCGACAGGGCATGAACACTGAAGCTTTCTTT. Amino acid sequence: CASSLGRQGMNTEAFF.

The rearrangement joins TRBV10-1 to TRBJ1-2; no clear D. Germline V gene data show CDR1 as WNHNN and CDR2 as SYGVQD (reference sequence). The CDR3 has 13 residues. Trimming pared 3 bases from V and 4 bases from J, leaving 9 bases between. The CDR3 reads CASSDGEPYGYTF. The CDR3 DNA is TGCGCCAGCAGTGACGGGGAACCCTATGGCTACACCTTC.